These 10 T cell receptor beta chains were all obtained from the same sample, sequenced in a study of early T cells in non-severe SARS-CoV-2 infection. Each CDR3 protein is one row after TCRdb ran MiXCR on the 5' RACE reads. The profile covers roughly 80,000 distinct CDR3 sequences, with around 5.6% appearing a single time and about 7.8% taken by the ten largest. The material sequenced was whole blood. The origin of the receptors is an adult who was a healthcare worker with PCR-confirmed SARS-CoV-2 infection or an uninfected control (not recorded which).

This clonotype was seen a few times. This CDR3 reads CASSQDSRNEQYF. CDR3 in DNA: TGCGCCAGCAGCCAAGATTCCCGAAACGAGCAGTACTTC. The rearrangement joins TRBV4-3 to TRBJ2-7; D not certain. Germline V lookup: CDR1 LGHNA, CDR2 YSLEER. Trimming took off 0 bases at V and 5 bases at J, with 8 bases between the two ends. The CDR3 consists of 13 residues.

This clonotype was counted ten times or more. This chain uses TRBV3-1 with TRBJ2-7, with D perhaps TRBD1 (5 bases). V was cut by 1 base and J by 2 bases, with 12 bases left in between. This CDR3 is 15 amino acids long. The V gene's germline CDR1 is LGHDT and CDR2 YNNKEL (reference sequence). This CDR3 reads CASSQVTTGTYEQYF. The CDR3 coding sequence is TGTGCCAGCAGCCAAGTCACTACAGGAACCTACGAGCAGTACTTC.

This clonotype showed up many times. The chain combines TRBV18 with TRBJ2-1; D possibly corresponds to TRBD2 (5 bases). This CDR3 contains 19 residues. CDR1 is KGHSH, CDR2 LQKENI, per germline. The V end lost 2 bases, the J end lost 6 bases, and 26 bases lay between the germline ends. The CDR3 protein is CASSPLPSGGVSSPNEQFF. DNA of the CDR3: TGTGCCAGCTCACCATTGCCAAGCGGCGGCGTTAGTAGCCCCAATGAGCAGTTCTTC.

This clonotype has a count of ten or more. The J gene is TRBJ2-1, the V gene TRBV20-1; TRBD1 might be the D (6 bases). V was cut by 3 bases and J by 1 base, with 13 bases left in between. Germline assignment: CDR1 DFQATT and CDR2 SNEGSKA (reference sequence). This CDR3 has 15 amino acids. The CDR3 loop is CSASRDRRSYNEQFF. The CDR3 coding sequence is TGCAGTGCTAGTCGCGACAGGCGATCCTACAATGAGCAGTTCTTC.

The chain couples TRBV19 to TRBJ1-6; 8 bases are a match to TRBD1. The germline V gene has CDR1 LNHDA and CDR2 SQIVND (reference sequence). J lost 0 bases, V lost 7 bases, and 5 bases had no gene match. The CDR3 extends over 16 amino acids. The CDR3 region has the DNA TGTGCCAGTACTGACAGGGGACTCTCCTATAATTCACCCCTCCACTTT. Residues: CASTDRGLSYNSPLHF.

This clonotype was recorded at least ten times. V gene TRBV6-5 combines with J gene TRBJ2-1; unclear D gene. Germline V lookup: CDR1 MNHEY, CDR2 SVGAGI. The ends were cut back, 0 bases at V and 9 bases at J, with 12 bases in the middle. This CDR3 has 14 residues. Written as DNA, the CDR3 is TGTGCCAGCAGTTACTCGAATGGGATATCTGAGCAGTTCTTC. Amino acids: CASSYSNGISEQFF.

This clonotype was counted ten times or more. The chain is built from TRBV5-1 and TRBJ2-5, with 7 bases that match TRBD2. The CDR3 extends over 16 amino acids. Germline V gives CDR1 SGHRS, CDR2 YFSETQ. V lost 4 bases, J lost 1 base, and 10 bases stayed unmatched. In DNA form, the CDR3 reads TGCGCCAGCAGCCCGGGGACTAACATAATCCAAGAGACCCAGTACTTC. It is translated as CASSPGTNIIQETQYF.

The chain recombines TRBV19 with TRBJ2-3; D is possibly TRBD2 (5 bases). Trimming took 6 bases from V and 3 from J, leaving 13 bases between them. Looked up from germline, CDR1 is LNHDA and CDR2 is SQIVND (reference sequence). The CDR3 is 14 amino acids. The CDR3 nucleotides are TGTGCCAGTAGACTGGACGGGGTAACAGATACGCAGTATTTT. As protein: CASRLDGVTDTQYF.

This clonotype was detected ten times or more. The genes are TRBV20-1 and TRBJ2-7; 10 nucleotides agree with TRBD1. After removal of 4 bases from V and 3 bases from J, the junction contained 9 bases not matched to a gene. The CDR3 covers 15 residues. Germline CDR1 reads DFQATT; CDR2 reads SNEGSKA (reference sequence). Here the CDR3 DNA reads TGCAGTGCTAACCCGACAGGGGGCGGTTTCTACGAGCAGTACTTC. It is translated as CSANPTGGGFYEQYF.

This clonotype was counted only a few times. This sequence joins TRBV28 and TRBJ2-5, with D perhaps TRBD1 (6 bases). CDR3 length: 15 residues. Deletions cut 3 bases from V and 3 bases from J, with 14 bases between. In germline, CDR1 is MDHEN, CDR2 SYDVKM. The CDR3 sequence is CASSFQSQGKETQYF. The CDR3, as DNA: TGTGCCAGCAGTTTCCAATCGCAGGGGAAAGAGACCCAGTACTTC.